This TCR beta chain was profiled in a study of T cells after yellow fever vaccination. Findings of the study overall: The presence of abundant clonotypes contaminating from the bulk population was possible in FACS-sorted repertoires. Clonotypes shared by both compartments, CD4 and CD8, made up a small share.

CDR3 length: 15 amino acids. V dropped 1 base and J dropped 4 bases, with 11 bases sitting between them. Germline V gives CDR1 SGHRS, CDR2 YFSETQ. This clonotype appeared many times. Its antigen remains unknown. Using its own MiXCR run on the 5' RACE reads, TCRdb lists one record per CDR3 protein. The data hold some 110,000 distinct CDR3 sequences, with around 8.6% observed a single time. This chain connects TRBV5-1 to TRBJ2-2; unclear D gene. The sequenced sample was CD8+ T cells sorted from PBMCs, obtained 45 days after the yellow fever booster vaccination. This receptor was identified in a man aged 30-40 years who received the YFV17D yellow fever vaccine. The CDR3 loop reads CASSLYGAGTGELFF. DNA for the CDR3: TGCGCCAGCAGCTTGTACGGTGCTGGCACCGGGGAGCTGTTTTTT.